This TCR beta chain is from a study of OX40 agonist ivuxolimab in advanced cancers. Study at large: Patients were given ivuxolimab, an antibody that agonizes OX40 (CD134). Melanoma, hepatocellular carcinoma, head and neck or renal cell cancer occurred in dose-escalation patients.

With regard to this clone: Its antigen is not known.

The CDR3 runs to 19 residues. Looked up from germline, CDR1 is SGHDT and CDR2 is YYEEEE. The trim removed 5 bases at V and 4 bases at J, leaving 22 bases unmatched. Study-wide results and limits: On average, CD8+ T cells showed a greater number of expanded clones than CD4+.

Method: immunoSEQ multiplex PCR; TCRdb's copy keeps in-frame clones and lacks some. The sample shows over 55,000 clones, around 84% of them seen only once. This receptor was identified in an adult with an advanced solid tumor such as melanoma, head and neck, liver or kidney cancer. Sequences were derived from CD4+ or CD8+ T cells sorted from blood, sampled in a trial of the OX40 agonist ivuxolimab. This sequence joins TRBV5-6 and TRBJ1-1, with 8 positions matching TRBD1. This chain's CDR3 is CASSRYRGFLIRGGTEAFF. The CDR3 DNA follows: TGTGCCAGCAGTCGGTACAGGGGGTTTCTTATCAGGGGTGGCACTGAAGCTTTCTTT.